These T cell receptor beta chains were read from a single sample in a study of cytotoxic CD8 clonotypes in ibrutinib-treated CLL. TCRdb's copy holds only in-frame clones and misses some; the assay was immunoSEQ multiplex PCR. The sample lists approximately 280,000 clones; 60% to 80% were seen once. This specimen consisted of PBMCs, obtained at disease progression, from a patient treated with ibrutinib. These receptors were taken from a human donor with chronic lymphocytic leukemia. Both conserved end residues are part of each CDR3. The D gene is left open where the match is weak. Clone size is shown for a subset of rows, as once, few, many or a class of expanded clone.

once,TRBJ2-1,TRBD2,TRBV9,TGTGCCAGCAGCCCGGGACTAACTGAGCAGTTCTTC,CASSPGLTEQFF
NA,TRBJ2-3,NA,TRBV13,TGTGCCAGCAGCTTAAACCGAGATACGCAGTATTTT,CASSLNRDTQYF
NA,TRBJ2-7,TRBD1,TRBV7-6,TGTGCCAGCAGCTTAGTGGATTGGGGGACAGGGGGCGAGCAGTACTTC,CASSLVDWGTGGEQYF
once,TRBJ2-5,NA,TRBV4-2,TGTGCCAGCAGCCTGGGCCGACTAGGGGAGGAGACCCAGTACTTC,CASSLGRLGEETQYF
NA,TRBJ1-3,NA,TRBV27,TGTGCCAGCAGTCCTCGTCTTGGAAACACCATATATTTT,CASSPRLGNTIYF
NA,TRBJ2-7,TRBD2,TRBV29-1,TGCAGCGTTGATAGGGGTCGGGGAGGGGACCCCTACGAGCAGTACTTC,CSVDRGRGGDPYEQYF
NA,TRBJ2-7,NA,TRBV27,TGTGCCAGCAAGGTTGGCGGAGTCGCCTACGAGCAGTACTTC,CASKVGGVAYEQYF
NA,TRBJ1-2,NA,TRBV19,TGTGCCAGTATGGCAGGGAACGGCGGCTACACCTTC,CASMAGNGGYTF
NA,TRBJ2-1,NA,TRBV7-3,TGTGCCAGCAGCCCACTTGGAGCTTACAATGAGCAGTTCTTC,CASSPLGAYNEQFF
NA,TRBJ2-7,NA,TRBV18,TGTGCCAGCTCACCTCTACCTCCGGGACCCTACGAGCAGTACTTC,CASSPLPPGPYEQYF
NA,TRBJ2-2,TRBD2,TRBV9,TGTGCCAGCAATAGAGCGGGACTGGACACCGGGGAGCTGTTTTTT,CASNRAGLDTGELFF
NA,TRBJ2-7,NA,TRBV4-1,TGCGCCAGCAGCCAAGAAGAGTGGTCAGGGACTCAAGCCGAGCAGTACTTC,CASSQEEWSGTQAEQYF
NA,TRBJ2-1,TRBD1,TRBV29-1,TGCAGCGTGCTGCCGGGGACAGGGGCATACAATGAGCAGTTCTTC,CSVLPGTGAYNEQFF
NA,TRBJ2-3,NA,TRBV10-2,TGCGCCAGCACAACAACCCAATTCAGCACAGATACGCAGTATTTT,CASTTTQFSTDTQYF
NA,TRBJ2-5,NA,TRBV18,TGTGCCAGCTCAAGGGGCCAAGAGACCCAGTACTTC,CASSRGQETQYF
NA,TRBJ1-4,TRBD1,TRBV6-1,TGTGCCAGCAGTGAGTCCACAGGGGGCGGGGAAAAACTGTTTTTT,CASSESTGGGEKLFF
NA,TRBJ2-3,TRBD1,TRBV29-1,TGCAGCGTTGAAGATCCTGACAGGGGTAGCACAGATACGCAGTATTTT,CSVEDPDRGSTDTQYF
few,TRBJ1-5,TRBD1,TRBV6-1,TGTGCCAGCAGTGAAGGGGGACAGGGACGTCAGCCCCAGCATTTT,CASSEGGQGRQPQHF
NA,TRBJ1-2,NA,TRBV19,TGTGCCAGTAGTATGGGTTACGGACAGAGCGGCTATGGCTACACCTTC,CASSMGYGQSGYGYTF
NA,TRBJ2-1,TRBD2,TRBV18,TGTGCCAGCTCACCGGTGGGACTACTCTACAATGAGCAGTTCTTC,CASSPVGLLYNEQFF
once,TRBJ2-2,TRBD1,TRBV18,TGTGCCAGCTCACCACGACAGGGGGGTTTCGAGGAGCTGTTTTTT,CASSPRQGGFEELFF
NA,TRBJ2-5,NA,TRBV5-1,TGCGCCAGCAGCCAACAAGAGACCCAGTACTTC,CASSQQETQYF
few,TRBJ2-4,NA,TRBV13,TGTGCCAGCAGCTTAGCACGAACGATGGGCATTCAGTACTTC,CASSLARTMGIQYF
NA,TRBJ2-2,NA,TRBV6-5,TGTGCCAGCAGGCCGGGACGGGCGAACACCGGGGAGCTGTTTTTT,CASRPGRANTGELFF
NA,TRBJ2-3,NA,TRBV4-1,TGCGCCAGCAGCCAAGACGCCCTCACAGATACGCAGTATTTT,CASSQDALTDTQYF
NA,TRBJ1-1,NA,TRBV29-1,TGCAGCGTTGAACAGGGAGCGGGTGAAGCTTTCTTT,CSVEQGAGEAFF
few,TRBJ1-1,TRBD1,TRBV28,TGTGCCAGCAGTACAGGGGTTGAAGCTTTCTTT,CASSTGVEAFF
NA,TRBJ2-3,NA,TRBV19,TGTGCCAGTAGCCCGGACGAGACAGATACGCAGTATTTT,CASSPDETDTQYF
NA,TRBJ2-2,NA,TRBV4-1,TGCGCCAGCAGCCCTAGGAAGGGCAACGGGGAGCTGTTTTTT,CASSPRKGNGELFF
NA,TRBJ2-1,NA,TRBV6-5,TGTGCCAGCACCCCGAGTGGTTTGGATGAGCAGTTCTTC,CASTPSGLDEQFF
NA,TRBJ2-1,NA,TRBV19,TGTGCCAGTAGTACAAAAAGACGGTTTTCGAGCTCCTACAATGAGCAGTTCTTC,CASSTKRRFSSSYNEQFF
once,TRBJ1-1,NA,TRBV4-1,TGCGCCAGCAGCCAAGTTTTGGGGAACACTGAAGCTTTCTTT,CASSQVLGNTEAFF
NA,TRBJ1-2,TRBD1,TRBV28,TGTGCCACCAGGACAGGGCTAAACTATGGCTACACCTTC,CATRTGLNYGYTF
NA,TRBJ1-5,TRBD1,TRBV10-3,TGTGCCATCAGTGAGTTCGGGACAGGGGGATCTGGGGGCAATCAGCCCCAGCATTTT,CAISEFGTGGSGGNQPQHF
NA,TRBJ1-2,NA,TRBV28,TGTGCCAGCAGTTTAAGTTGGGGGAGGGACGCCTCTCGATGGGGCTACACCTTC,CASSLSWGRDASRWGYTF
NA,TRBJ2-7,NA,TRBV5-1,TGCGCCAGCAGCTTGGCTAGCTCCTACGAGCAGTACTTC,CASSLASSYEQYF
few,TRBJ1-5,NA,TRBV28,TGTGCCAGCAGTTTATTGGGGGCTAAGCCCCAGCATTTT,CASSLLGAKPQHF
NA,TRBJ1-1,NA,TRBV20-1,TGCAGTGCTAGGGGGGACACTGAAGCTTTCTTT,CSARGDTEAFF
NA,TRBJ1-2,TRBD1,TRBV15,TGTGCCACCAGCAGAGGGCTCGACAGGGAGAGGGGCTACACCTTC,CATSRGLDRERGYTF
NA,TRBJ1-1,NA,TRBV2,TGTGCCAGCAGTGTCAGGGTTTCTGAAGCTTTCTTT,CASSVRVSEAFF
NA,TRBJ2-1,TRBD2,TRBV7-9,TGTGCCAGCAGCTTAGTCAGCCTAGCGGGGGCTGAGCAGTTCTTC,CASSLVSLAGAEQFF
NA,TRBJ1-2,NA,TRBV28,TGTGCCAGCAGTTTATTGACAGTAAACTATGGCTACACCTTC,CASSLLTVNYGYTF